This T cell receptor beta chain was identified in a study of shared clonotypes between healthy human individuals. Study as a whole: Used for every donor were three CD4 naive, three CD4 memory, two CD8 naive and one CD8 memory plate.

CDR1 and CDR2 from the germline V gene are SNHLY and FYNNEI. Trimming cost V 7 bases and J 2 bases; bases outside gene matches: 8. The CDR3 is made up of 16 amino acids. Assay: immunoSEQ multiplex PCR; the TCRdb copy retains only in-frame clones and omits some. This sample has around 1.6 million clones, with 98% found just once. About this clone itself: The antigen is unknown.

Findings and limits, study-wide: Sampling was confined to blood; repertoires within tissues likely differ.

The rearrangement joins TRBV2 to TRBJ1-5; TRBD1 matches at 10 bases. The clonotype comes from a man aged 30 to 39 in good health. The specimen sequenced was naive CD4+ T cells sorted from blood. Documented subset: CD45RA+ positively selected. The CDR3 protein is CASNGQGGSGNQPQHF. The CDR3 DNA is TGTGCCAGCAATGGACAGGGGGGAAGCGGCAATCAGCCCCAGCATTTT. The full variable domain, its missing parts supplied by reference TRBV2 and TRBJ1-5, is EPEVTQTPSHQVTQMGQEVILRCVPISNHLYFYWYRQILGQKVEFLVSFYNNEISEKSEIFDDQFSVERPDGSNFTLKIRSTKLEDSAMYFCASNGQGGSGNQPQHFGDGTRLSIL.